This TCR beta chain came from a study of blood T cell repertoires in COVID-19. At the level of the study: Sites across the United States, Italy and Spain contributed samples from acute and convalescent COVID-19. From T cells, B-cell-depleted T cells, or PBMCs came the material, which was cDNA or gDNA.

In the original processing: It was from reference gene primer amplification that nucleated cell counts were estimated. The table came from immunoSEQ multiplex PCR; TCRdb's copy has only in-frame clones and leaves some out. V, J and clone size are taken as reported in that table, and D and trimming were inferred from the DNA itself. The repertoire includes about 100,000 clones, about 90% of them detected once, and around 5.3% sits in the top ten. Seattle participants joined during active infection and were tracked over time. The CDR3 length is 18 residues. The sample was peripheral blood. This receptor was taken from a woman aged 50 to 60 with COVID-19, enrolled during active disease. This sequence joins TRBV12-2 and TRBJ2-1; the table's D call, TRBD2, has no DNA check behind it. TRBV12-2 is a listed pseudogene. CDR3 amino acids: CASRLASAGGLRHNEQFF. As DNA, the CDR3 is TGTGCAAGTCGCTTAGCTTCTGCGGGGGGGCTCAGGCACAATGAGCAGTTCTTC.